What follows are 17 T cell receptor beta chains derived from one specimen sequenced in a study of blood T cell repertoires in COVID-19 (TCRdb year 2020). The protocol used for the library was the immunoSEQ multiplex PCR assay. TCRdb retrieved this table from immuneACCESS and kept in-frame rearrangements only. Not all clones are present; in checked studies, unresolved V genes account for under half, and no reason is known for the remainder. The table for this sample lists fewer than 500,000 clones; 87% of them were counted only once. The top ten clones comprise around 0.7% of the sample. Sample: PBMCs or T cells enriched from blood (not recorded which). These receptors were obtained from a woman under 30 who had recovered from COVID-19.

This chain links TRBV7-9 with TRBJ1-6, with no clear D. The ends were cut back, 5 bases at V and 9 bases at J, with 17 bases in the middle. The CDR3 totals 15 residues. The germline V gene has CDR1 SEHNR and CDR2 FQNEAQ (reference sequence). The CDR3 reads CASSPNLGSGSPLHF. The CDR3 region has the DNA TGTGCCAGCAGCCCAAACCTCGGGAGCGGTTCACCCCTCCACTTT.

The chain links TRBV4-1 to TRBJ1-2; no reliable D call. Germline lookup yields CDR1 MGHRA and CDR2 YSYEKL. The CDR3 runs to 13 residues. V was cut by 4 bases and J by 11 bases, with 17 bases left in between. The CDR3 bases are TGCGCCAGCAGCCCTCCGACGGGGAGGTGGTACACCTTC. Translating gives CASSPPTGRWYTF.

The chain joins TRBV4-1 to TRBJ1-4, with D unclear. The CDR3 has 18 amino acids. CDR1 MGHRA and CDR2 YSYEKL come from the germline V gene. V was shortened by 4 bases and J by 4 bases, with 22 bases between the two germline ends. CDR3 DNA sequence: TGCGCCAGCAGCCCACCGGTAAACCACCATAAGATTAATGAAAAACTGTTTTTT. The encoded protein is CASSPPVNHHKINEKLFF.

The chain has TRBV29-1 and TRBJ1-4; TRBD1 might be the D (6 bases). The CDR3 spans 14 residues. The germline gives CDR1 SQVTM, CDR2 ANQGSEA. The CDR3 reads CLPGEGRGREKLFF. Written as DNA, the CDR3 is TGCCTCCCAGGGGAGGGGAGGGGGAGAGAAAAACTGTTTTTT.

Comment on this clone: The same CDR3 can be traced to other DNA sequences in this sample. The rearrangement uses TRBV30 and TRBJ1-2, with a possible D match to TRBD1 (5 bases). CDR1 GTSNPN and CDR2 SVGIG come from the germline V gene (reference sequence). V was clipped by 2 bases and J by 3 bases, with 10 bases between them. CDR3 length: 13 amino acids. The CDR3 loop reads CAWSRDRDYGYTF. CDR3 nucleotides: TGTGCCTGGAGTAGAGACAGAGACTATGGCTACACCTTC.

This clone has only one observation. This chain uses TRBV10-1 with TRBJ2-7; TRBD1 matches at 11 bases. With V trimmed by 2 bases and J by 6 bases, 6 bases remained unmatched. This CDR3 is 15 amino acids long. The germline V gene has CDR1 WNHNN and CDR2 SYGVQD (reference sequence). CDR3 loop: CASSEPGQGASEQYF. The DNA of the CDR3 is TGCGCCAGCAGTGAGCCCGGACAGGGGGCGAGCGAGCAGTACTTC.

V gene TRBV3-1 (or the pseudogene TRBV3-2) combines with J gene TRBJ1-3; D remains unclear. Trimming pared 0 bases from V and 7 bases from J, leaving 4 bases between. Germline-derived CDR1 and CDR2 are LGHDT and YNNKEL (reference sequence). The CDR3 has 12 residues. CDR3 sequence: CASSQESNTIYF. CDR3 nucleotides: TGTGCCAGCAGCCAAGAAAGCAACACCATATATTTT.

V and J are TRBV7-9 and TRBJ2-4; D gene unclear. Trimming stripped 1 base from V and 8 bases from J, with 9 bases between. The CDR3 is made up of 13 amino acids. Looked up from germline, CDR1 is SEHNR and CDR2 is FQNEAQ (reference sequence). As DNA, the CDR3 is TGTGCCAGCAGCTTAGGTTCGGCGGACATTCAGTACTTC. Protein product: CASSLGSADIQYF.

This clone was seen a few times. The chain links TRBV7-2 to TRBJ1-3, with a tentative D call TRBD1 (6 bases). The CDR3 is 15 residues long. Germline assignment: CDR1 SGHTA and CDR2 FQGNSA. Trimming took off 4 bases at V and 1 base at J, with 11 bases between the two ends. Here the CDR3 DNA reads TGTGCCAGCAGCTCCCCCAGGGGATCTGGAAACACCATATATTTT. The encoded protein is CASSSPRGSGNTIYF.

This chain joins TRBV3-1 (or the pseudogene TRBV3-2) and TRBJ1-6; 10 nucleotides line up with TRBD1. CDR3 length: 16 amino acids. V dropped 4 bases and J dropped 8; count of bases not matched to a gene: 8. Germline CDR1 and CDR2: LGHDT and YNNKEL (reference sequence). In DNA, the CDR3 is TGTGCCAGCAGCCCGAATGCGGGACAGGGGTATTCACCCCTCCACTTT. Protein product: CASSPNAGQGYSPLHF.

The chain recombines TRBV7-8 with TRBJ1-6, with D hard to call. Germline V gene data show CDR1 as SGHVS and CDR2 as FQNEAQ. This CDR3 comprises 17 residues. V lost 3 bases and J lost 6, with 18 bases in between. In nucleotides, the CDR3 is TGTGCCAGCAGCTTGAGGTTTTCGGTGAGCCTTAATTCACCCCTCCACTTT. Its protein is CASSLRFSVSLNSPLHF.

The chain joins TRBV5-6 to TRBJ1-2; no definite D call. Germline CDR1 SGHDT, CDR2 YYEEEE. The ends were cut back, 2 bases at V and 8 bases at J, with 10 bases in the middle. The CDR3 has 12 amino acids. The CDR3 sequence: CASSFLVEGYTF. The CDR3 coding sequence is TGTGCCAGCAGCTTTCTGGTCGAGGGCTACACCTTC.

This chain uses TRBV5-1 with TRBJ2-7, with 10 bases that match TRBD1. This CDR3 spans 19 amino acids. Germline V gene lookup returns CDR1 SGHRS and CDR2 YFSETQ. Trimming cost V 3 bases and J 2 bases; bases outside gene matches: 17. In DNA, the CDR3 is TGCGCCAGCAGCTCACAGGAAGGAGATGGGACAGGGGACGCCTACGAGCAGTACTTC. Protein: CASSSQEGDGTGDAYEQYF.

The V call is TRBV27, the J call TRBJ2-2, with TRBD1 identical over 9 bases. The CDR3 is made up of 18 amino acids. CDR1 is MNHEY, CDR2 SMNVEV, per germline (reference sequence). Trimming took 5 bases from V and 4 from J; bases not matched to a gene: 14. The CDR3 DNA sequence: TGTGCCAGCAGTCTTCGAGCCCCGGGACAGGGATCCACCGGGGAGCTGTTTTTT. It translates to CASSLRAPGQGSTGELFF.

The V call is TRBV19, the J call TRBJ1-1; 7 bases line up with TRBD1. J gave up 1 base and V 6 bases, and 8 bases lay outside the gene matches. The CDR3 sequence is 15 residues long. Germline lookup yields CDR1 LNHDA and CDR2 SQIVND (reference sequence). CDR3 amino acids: CASRVQSGGNTEAFF. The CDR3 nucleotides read TGTGCCAGTAGGGTACAATCAGGGGGGAACACTGAAGCTTTCTTT.

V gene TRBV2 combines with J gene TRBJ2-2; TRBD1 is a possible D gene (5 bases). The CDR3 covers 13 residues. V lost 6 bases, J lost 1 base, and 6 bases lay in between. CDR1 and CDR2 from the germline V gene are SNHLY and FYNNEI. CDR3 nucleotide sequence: TGTGCCAGCAGAACAGGGAACACCGGGGAGCTGTTTTTT. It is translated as CASRTGNTGELFF.

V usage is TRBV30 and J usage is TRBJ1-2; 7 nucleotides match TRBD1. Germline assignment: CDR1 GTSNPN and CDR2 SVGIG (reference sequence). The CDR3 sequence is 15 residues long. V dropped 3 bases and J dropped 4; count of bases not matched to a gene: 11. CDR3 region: CAWSLGQEHPYGYTF. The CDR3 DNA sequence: TGTGCCTGGAGCCTCGGACAGGAACACCCCTATGGCTACACCTTC.